These 5 T cell receptor beta chains were sequenced from one sample in a study of blood T cell repertoires in COVID-19. The protocol was immunoSEQ multiplex PCR, while the TCRdb copy is restricted to in-frame clones and leaves out a portion. The sample shows some 450,000 clones, around 88% of them seen only once. The sequenced sample was peripheral blood. The receptor set was obtained from a woman in her fifties or sixties with COVID-19, enrolled during active disease.

This sequence joins TRBV5-1 and TRBJ2-7; D is unresolved. This CDR3 has 15 residues. Trimming left V 0 bases short and J 2 bases short, with 12 bases between. Germline V lookup: CDR1 SGHRS, CDR2 YFSETQ. CDR3 in amino acids: CASSLERYPTYEQYF. DNA for the CDR3: TGCGCCAGCAGCTTGGAACGGTATCCGACCTACGAGCAGTACTTC.

This chain uses TRBV6-5 with TRBJ1-3, with TRBD1 identical over 7 bases. In germline, CDR1 is MNHEY, CDR2 SVGAGI. J lost 6 bases, V lost 4 bases, and 3 bases had no gene match. This CDR3 comprises 13 residues. CDR3 in amino acids: CASSFTGANTIYF. CDR3 in DNA: TGTGCCAGCAGTTTTACAGGGGCAAACACCATATATTTT.

The chain recombines TRBV7-6 with TRBJ1-3; 7 bases are shared with TRBD1. CDR1 is SGHVS, CDR2 FNYEAQ, per germline. V dropped 3 bases and J dropped 2; count of bases not matched to a gene: 7. The CDR3 length is 16 residues. This CDR3 reads CASSFTGASAGNTIYF. CDR3 bases: TGTGCCAGCAGCTTTACAGGGGCCTCGGCTGGAAACACCATATATTTT.

The chain joins TRBV11-2 to TRBJ1-1; no clear D. The germline V and J ends were trimmed by 5 bases and 5 bases, with 12 bases remaining between them. The germline V gene has CDR1 SGHAT and CDR2 FQNNGV. The CDR3 runs to 13 residues. For the CDR3, the DNA is TGTGCCAGCAGCCGCTCCGGGGTGACTGAAGCTTTCTTT. This translates into CASSRSGVTEAFF. The full variable domain, completed using reference TRBV11-2 and TRBJ1-1, is EAGVAQSPRYKIIEKRQSVAFWCNPISGHATLYWYQQILGQGPKLLIQFQNNGVVDDSQLPKDRFSAERLKGVDSTLKIQPAKLEDSAVYLCASSRSGVTEAFFGQGTRLTVV.

This chain connects TRBV9 to TRBJ1-6; weak D call: TRBD1 (6 bases). V was clipped by 2 bases and J by 4 bases, with 10 bases between them. Germline CDR1 reads SGDLS; CDR2 reads YYNGEE. The CDR3 is 15 residues long. CDR3 protein: CASSVAGTYNSPLHF. The DNA for the CDR3 is TGTGCCAGCAGCGTGGCCGGGACATATAATTCACCCCTCCACTTT.